These T cell receptor beta chains were read from a single sample in a study of cytomegalovirus exposure and HLA in healthy donors. Method: immunoSEQ multiplex PCR; TCRdb's copy keeps in-frame clones and lacks some. Among 120,000 to 150,000 clones, 80% to 90% were seen once, and the ten largest hold roughly 3%. The specimen was PBMCs. The receptors shown here come from a young man in good health and CMV-seronegative. Both conserved end residues are part of each CDR3. A D gene is named only where the DNA matches it firmly. Part of the rows lack a size; the others show once, few, many or a class for expanded clones.

J gene: TRBJ1-4
V gene: TRBV9
D gene: NA
clone size: once
CDR3 DNA: TGTGCCAGCAGCGTAGCTAGGGACACCTACGGGGAAAAACTGTTTTTT
CDR3 protein: CASSVARDTYGEKLFF

J gene: TRBJ2-7
V gene: TRBV20-1
D gene: NA
clone size: NA
CDR3 DNA: TGCAGTGCTCCTTTGTCCTACGAGCAGTACTTC
CDR3 protein: CSAPLSYEQYF

J gene: TRBJ2-7
V gene: TRBV15
D gene: NA
clone size: NA
CDR3 DNA: TGTGCCACCAGCTATTCCAGTCACTACGAGCAGTACTTC
CDR3 protein: CATSYSSHYEQYF

J gene: TRBJ2-7
V gene: TRBV7-7
D gene: NA
clone size: NA
CDR3 DNA: TGTGCCAGCAGCCAAAGTTGGAGCGGAGAGCAGTACTTC
CDR3 protein: CASSQSWSGEQYF

J gene: TRBJ2-2
V gene: TRBV2
D gene: NA
clone size: NA
CDR3 DNA: TGTGCCAGCAGCGAGCTACCACAGGGATCCGGGGAGCTGTTTTTT
CDR3 protein: CASSELPQGSGELFF

J gene: TRBJ2-7
V gene: TRBV2
D gene: TRBD2
clone size: NA
CDR3 DNA: TGTGCCAGCAGTGAGAGACTTCGGGGGGTCGAGCAGTACTTC
CDR3 protein: CASSERLRGVEQYF

J gene: TRBJ2-1
V gene: TRBV6-6
D gene: TRBD2
clone size: NA
CDR3 DNA: TGTGCCAGCAGGCCGCGGGAGGCGCCCTACAATGAGCAGTTCTTC
CDR3 protein: CASRPREAPYNEQFF

J gene: TRBJ1-5
V gene: TRBV6-5
D gene: NA
clone size: NA
CDR3 DNA: TGTGCCAGCAGTTCGGGGGGGGCAGGACAGCCCCAGCATTTT
CDR3 protein: CASSSGGAGQPQHF

J gene: TRBJ2-7
V gene: TRBV6-1
D gene: NA
clone size: NA
CDR3 DNA: TGTGCCAGCCAGCGGACTAACAACTACGAGCAGTACTTC
CDR3 protein: CASQRTNNYEQYF

J gene: TRBJ2-1
V gene: TRBV6-5
D gene: TRBD2
clone size: NA
CDR3 DNA: TGTGCCAGCAGTTTCCCTTCTAGCGGGAGGAGATGGGAGCAGTTCTTC
CDR3 protein: CASSFPSSGRRWEQFF

J gene: TRBJ2-7
V gene: TRBV19
D gene: NA
clone size: once
CDR3 DNA: TGTGCCAGTAGTGTCGGGACACAGCGATACGAGCAGTACTTC
CDR3 protein: CASSVGTQRYEQYF

J gene: TRBJ1-6
V gene: TRBV6-4
D gene: TRBD1
clone size: once
CDR3 DNA: TGTGCCAGCAGTGTGCTGCCAGGGGGGTCACCCCTCCACTTT
CDR3 protein: CASSVLPGGSPLHF

J gene: TRBJ1-2
V gene: TRBV2
D gene: NA
clone size: few
CDR3 DNA: TGTGCCAGCAGTTTAGCCTTTAACTATGGCTACACCTTC
CDR3 protein: CASSLAFNYGYTF

J gene: TRBJ1-1
V gene: TRBV29-1
D gene: NA
clone size: NA
CDR3 DNA: TGCAGCTTCAATTCCCAGGAGAACACTGAAGCTTTCTTT
CDR3 protein: CSFNSQENTEAFF

J gene: TRBJ2-5
V gene: TRBV7-2
D gene: TRBD2
clone size: NA
CDR3 DNA: TGTGCCAGCAGCTTGGGGCTTAGCGGGGGGGCCCTAGAGACCCAGTACTTC
CDR3 protein: CASSLGLSGGALETQYF

J gene: TRBJ2-3
V gene: TRBV18
D gene: NA
clone size: NA
CDR3 DNA: TGTGCCAGCTCGCCATTTTCACAGGCCTCTAGCACAGATACGCAGTATTTT
CDR3 protein: CASSPFSQASSTDTQYF